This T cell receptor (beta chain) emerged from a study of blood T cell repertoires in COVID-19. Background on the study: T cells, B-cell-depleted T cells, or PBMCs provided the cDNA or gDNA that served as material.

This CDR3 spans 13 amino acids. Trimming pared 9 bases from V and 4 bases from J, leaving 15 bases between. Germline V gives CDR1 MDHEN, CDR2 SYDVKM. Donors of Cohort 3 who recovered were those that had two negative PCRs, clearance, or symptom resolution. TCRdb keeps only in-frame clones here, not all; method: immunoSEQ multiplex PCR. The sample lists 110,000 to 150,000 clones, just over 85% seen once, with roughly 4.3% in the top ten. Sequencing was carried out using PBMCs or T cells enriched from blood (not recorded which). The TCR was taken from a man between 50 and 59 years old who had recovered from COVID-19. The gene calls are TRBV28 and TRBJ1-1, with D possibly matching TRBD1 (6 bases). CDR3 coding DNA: TGTGCCAGTTACAGGGAATTACCCACTGAAGCTTTCTTT. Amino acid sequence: CASYRELPTEAFF. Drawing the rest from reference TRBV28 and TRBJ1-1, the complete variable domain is DVKVTQSSRYLVKRTGEKVFLECVQDMDHENMFWYRQDPGLGLRLIYFSYDVKMKEKGDIPEGYSVSREKKERFSLILESASTNQTSMYLCASYRELPTEAFFGQGTRLTVV.